This T cell receptor beta chain derives from a study of T cell changes during pregnancy in multiple sclerosis (dated by TCRdb to the late 2010s). Concerning the study at large: The study looked at changes in the T cell repertoire across pregnancy in women with multiple sclerosis.

Looking up the germline V gene (reference sequence) yields CDR1 LNHDA and CDR2 SQIVND. The CDR3 sequence holds 12 residues, the cysteine and phenylalanine included. The kept DNA is CDR3 alone, 36 bases in frame from the first base. V was cut back by 7 bases and J by 5 bases, leaving a gap of 11 bases between them. Library generation was performed with the immunoSEQ multiplex PCR assay. The table comes from immuneACCESS by way of TCRdb, which keeps in-frame sequences with V and J called. Part of the clones is missing from these tables; in studies checked, under half for an unresolved V gene and the rest for unknown reasons. The table for this sample lists over 35,000 clones; around 90% of them were counted only once. 0.35% to 0.45% of the sample is taken by the ten largest. Regarding this clone: Its recognized antigen is unknown. It has no much larger one-base neighbor in the sample; base qualities were not kept.

This specimen was CD4+ T cells from peripheral blood mononuclear cells, taken in the third trimester of pregnancy. This sequence uses TRBV19 and TRBJ1-2, with TRBD1 as a weak D call on 5 bases. The origin of this receptor is a female donor with multiple sclerosis, enrolled in a pregnancy study. The CDR3 corresponds to CASTPDRYGYTF. In nucleotides, the sequence is TGTGCCAGTACCCCTGACAGATATGGCTACACCTTC.